This TCR beta chain was captured in a study of T cells in Graves' hyperthyroidism and ophthalmopathy. Whole-study results and caveats: Most clonotypes expanded in the thyroid (above 0.001) were also present in blood.

TCR beta CDR3 regions were amplified from RNA transcripts. First-round RT-PCR of the TCR CDR3 relied on the HTBI primer set. TCRdb reprocessed the multiplex PCR reads with MiXCR, giving one entry per CDR3 protein. The repertoire holds approximately 300,000 distinct CDR3 sequences, 15% to 20% seen once, with around 55% in the top ten. In this sample, this clonotype turned up a few times. The target antigen is unknown. In the ophthalmopathy cohort, Clinical Activity Score was at least 3, NOSPECS grade at least 4, and duration under 3 months. CDR1 and CDR2 from the germline V gene are DFQATT and SNEGSKA (reference sequence). This CDR3 contains 15 residues. The V end lost 1 base, the J end lost 1 base, and 11 bases lay between the germline ends.

The V gene is TRBV20-1, the J gene TRBJ2-4; D perhaps matches TRBD2 (5 bases). Sequencing used blood. This receptor was identified in an older woman with Graves' ophthalmopathy. The CDR3 DNA reads as TGCAGTGCTAGAGCCGGGAATGAGGCCAAAAACATTCAGTACTTC. It specifies CSARAGNEAKNIQYF.